These T cell receptor beta chains were read from a single sample in a study of CD8+ T cells in alopecia areata. Sequencing used immunoSEQ multiplex PCR; TCRdb keeps in-frame clones, though not all of them. The sample includes about 140,000 clones, about three fifths of them seen just once. Material: CD8+ T cells sorted from blood. The source is a human donor in good health. CDR3s include the opening cysteine and the closing phenylalanine or tryptophan. The D gene is left open where the match is weak. The size of a clone is reported for some rows only, either as once, few or many, or as a class for expanded clones.

d_gene	v_gene	j_gene	abundance	CDR3aa	CDR3nt
-	TRBV29-1	TRBJ1-1	few	CSVEVGGLNTEAFF	TGCAGCGTTGAAGTCGGAGGGCTGAACACTGAAGCTTTCTTT
-	TRBV29-1	TRBJ2-6	-	CSVEDLPFRRVGSGANVLTF	TGCAGCGTTGAAGATCTTCCGTTTCGCAGGGTGGGCTCTGGGGCCAACGTCCTGACTTTC
-	TRBV9	TRBJ2-7	few	CASSVAWGPYEQYF	TGTGCCAGCAGCGTAGCCTGGGGGCCCTACGAGCAGTACTTC
-	TRBV29-1	TRBJ2-5	few	CSVEGRRPETQYF	TGCAGCGTTGAGGGACGGAGGCCAGAGACCCAGTACTTC
TRBD2	TRBV5-1	TRBJ2-3	-	CASSLAPAGADTQYF	TGCGCCAGCAGCTTGGCCCCAGCGGGAGCAGATACGCAGTATTTT
-	TRBV27	TRBJ2-3	-	CASSVDSTDTQYF	TGTGCCAGCAGTGTGGATAGCACAGATACGCAGTATTTT
TRBD2	TRBV9	TRBJ2-7	-	CASSPGLVYEQYF	TGTGCCAGCAGCCCGGGACTAGTCTACGAGCAGTACTTC
TRBD1	TRBV10-3	TRBJ1-1	once	CAIRSRQGADNTEAFF	TGTGCCATCAGGAGCAGACAGGGGGCCGACAACACTGAAGCTTTCTTT
TRBD1	TRBV7-9	TRBJ1-1	-	CASSETGALNTEAFF	TGTGCCAGCAGCGAGACAGGGGCCTTGAACACTGAAGCTTTCTTT
-	TRBV27	TRBJ2-5	-	CASSFASQETQYF	TGTGCCAGCAGTTTCGCCTCCCAAGAGACCCAGTACTTC
-	TRBV30	TRBJ2-5	-	CAWSVGGSEETQYF	TGTGCCTGGAGTGTCGGTGGGAGTGAAGAGACCCAGTACTTC
-	TRBV27	TRBJ1-1	-	CASSMGGSNTEAFF	TGTGCCAGCAGTATGGGAGGGTCGAACACTGAAGCTTTCTTT
-	TRBV2	TRBJ2-7	few	CASSGGEQYF	TGTGCCAGCAGCGGCGGCGAGCAGTACTTC
TRBD1	TRBV4-1	TRBJ1-3	-	CASSQDQAELTGFSGNTIYF	TGCGCCAGCAGCCAAGATCAAGCGGAATTGACAGGGTTCTCTGGAAACACCATATATTTT
TRBD2	TRBV29-1	TRBJ2-1	few	CSDRGLVGGEQFF	TGCAGCGACCGAGGACTAGTAGGTGGTGAGCAGTTCTTC
TRBD2	TRBV6-5	TRBJ2-1	-	CASSGIAGGRNEQFF	TGTGCCAGCAGTGGAATAGCGGGAGGCCGCAATGAGCAGTTCTTC
TRBD1	TRBV29-1	TRBJ2-1	-	CSAGDRSYNEQFF	TGCAGCGCCGGGGACAGGTCCTACAATGAGCAGTTCTTC
-	TRBV29-1	TRBJ1-1	once	CSAEGGQDWVDTEAFF	TGCAGCGCTGAAGGGGGGCAAGATTGGGTTGACACTGAAGCTTTCTTT
-	TRBV30	TRBJ1-1	-	CAWSTPGNTEAFF	TGTGCCTGGAGTACGCCAGGGAACACTGAAGCTTTCTTT
TRBD2	TRBV7-9	TRBJ2-1	-	CASSQEGSRGGNEQFF	TGTGCCAGCAGCCAAGAAGGGTCGCGGGGGGGCAATGAGCAGTTCTTC
-	TRBV7-9	TRBJ1-1	-	CASSFHGTMNTEAFF	TGTGCCAGCAGCTTCCACGGCACGATGAACACTGAAGCTTTCTTT
-	TRBV19	TRBJ1-2	-	CASSIMELRYGYTF	TGTGCCAGTAGTATTATGGAGCTGCGGTATGGCTACACCTTC
-	TRBV4-2	TRBJ1-1	-	CASSQAGAQAEAFF	TGTGCCAGCAGCCAAGCCGGAGCCCAGGCTGAAGCTTTCTTT
TRBD1	TRBV5-1	TRBJ2-7	-	CASSSFDRGYYEQYF	TGCGCCAGCAGCTCGTTTGACAGGGGCTACTACGAGCAGTACTTC
-	TRBV6-1	TRBJ2-5	-	CASSARGRRSQETQYF	TGTGCCAGCAGTGCCCGAGGACGGAGGAGCCAAGAGACCCAGTACTTC
-	TRBV27	TRBJ2-5	-	CASSPTRGMGTQYF	TGTGCCAGCAGTCCGACACGAGGGATGGGGACCCAGTACTTC
-	TRBV23-1	TRBJ2-2	few	CASSIPPGSGELFF	TGCGCCAGCAGCATCCCCCCGGGTTCCGGGGAGCTGTTTTTT
TRBD1	TRBV27	TRBJ2-7	-	CAAGTAYYEQYF	TGTGCCGCCGGGACAGCGTACTACGAGCAGTACTTC
TRBD2	TRBV19	TRBJ2-1	-	CASSIAQTLAGHYNEQFF	TGTGCCAGTAGTATCGCACAAACCCTAGCGGGCCACTACAATGAGCAGTTCTTC
-	TRBV6-5	TRBJ1-5	-	CASSYSGVGSNQPQHF	TGTGCCAGCAGTTACTCAGGGGTTGGTAGCAATCAGCCCCAGCATTTT
-	TRBV29-1	TRBJ2-7	-	CSVVWGYEQYF	TGCAGCGTTGTATGGGGCTACGAGCAGTACTTC
TRBD1	TRBV29-1	TRBJ1-2	-	CSVVQGEGYTF	TGCAGCGTTGTACAGGGGGAAGGCTACACCTTC
TRBD2	TRBV4-1	TRBJ2-1	-	CASSQVLPSGTGEQFF	TGCGCCAGCAGCCAAGTTCTGCCTAGCGGGACTGGTGAGCAGTTCTTC
-	TRBV11-2	TRBJ1-5	-	CASSRTGGNQPQHF	TGTGCCAGCAGCCGGACGGGAGGCAATCAGCCCCAGCATTTT
-	TRBV30	TRBJ1-2	-	CAWSDGYGCTF	TGTGCCTGGAGCGACGGCTATGGCTGCACCTTC
TRBD2	TRBV13	TRBJ2-1	few	CASSLIAGGGDEQFF	TGTGCCAGCAGCTTGATCGCGGGAGGAGGCGATGAGCAGTTCTTC
TRBD2	TRBV5-4	TRBJ2-3	-	CASSFRGLAGTDTQYF	TGTGCCAGCAGCTTTAGGGGACTAGCGGGCACAGATACGCAGTATTTT
TRBD1	TRBV30	TRBJ1-4	-	CAFDGDRTTNEKLFF	TGTGCATTCGATGGGGACAGGACAACTAATGAAAAACTGTTTTTT
-	TRBV19	TRBJ2-1	few	CASSHWGNEQFF	TGTGCCAGTAGTCATTGGGGCAATGAGCAGTTCTTC
-	TRBV27	TRBJ1-2	-	CASSSQGALGYTF	TGTGCCAGCAGTTCACAAGGGGCGCTTGGCTACACCTTC
-	TRBV28	TRBJ2-7	many	CASSYSGPPHEQYF	TGTGCCAGCAGTTACTCCGGGCCCCCCCACGAGCAGTACTTC
-	TRBV10-3	TRBJ2-1	few	CATEDQSSYNEQFF	TGTGCCACGGAGGATCAAAGCTCCTACAATGAGCAGTTCTTC
TRBD1	TRBV29-1	TRBJ2-6	few	CSVVVRGNSGANVLTF	TGCAGCGTTGTAGTCAGGGGGAACTCTGGGGCCAACGTCCTGACTTTC
TRBD2	TRBV5-1	TRBJ2-7	-	CASSLAGLAYEQYF	TGCGCCAGCAGCTTGGCGGGACTAGCGTACGAGCAGTACTTC
-	TRBV5-1	TRBJ2-7	-	CASSGSAGPYEQYF	TGCGCCAGCAGCGGAAGTGCAGGGCCCTACGAGCAGTACTTC
-	TRBV2	TRBJ2-6	-	CATRPVSGANVLTF	TGTGCCACCAGACCCGTCTCTGGGGCCAACGTCCTGACTTTC
-	TRBV27	TRBJ2-1	-	CASSLGSRHEQFF	TGTGCCAGCAGCCTCGGGAGTAGACATGAGCAGTTCTTC